The subject of this entry is one TCR beta chain. The antigen is unknown. The source of the sample is a study of radiation and T cells in renal cell carcinoma. Some clones are missing from TCRdb's copy, which holds only in-frame ones; the method was immunoSEQ multiplex PCR. The profile shows roughly 100,000 clones, 70% to 85% of them singletons. Time point meaning: baseline pretreatment blood. Regarding treatment: 15 Gy SBRT to primary tumor, nephrectomy 4 weeks later. Study-level points and caveats: In blood, top tumor clones expanded by 2 weeks, shrinking by 4.

Source: blood, taken from a patient whose treatment included radiotherapy and nephrectomy. The TCR sequence derives from a man in his fifties or sixties with renal cell carcinoma.

The CDR3 coding sequence is TGTGCCAGCTCACCAGCGGGAGGGTCCTACGAGCAGTACTTC. This encodes CASSPAGGSYEQYF. The chain links TRBV18 to TRBJ2-7; 9 bases agree with TRBD2. This CDR3 spans 14 amino acids. Germline CDR1 and CDR2: KGHSH and LQKENI. V lost 2 bases, J lost 1 base, and 0 bases stayed unmatched. The variable domain in full, completed from reference TRBV18 and TRBJ2-7, reads NAGVMQNPRHLVRRRGQEARLRCSPMKGHSHVYWYRQLPEEGLKFMVYLQKENIIDESGMPKERFSAEFPKEGPSILRIQQVVRGDSAAYFCASSPAGGSYEQYFGPGTRLTVT.